The entry below describes one TCR beta chain. The data belong to a study of blood T cell repertoires in COVID-19. Across the whole study: The cDNA or gDNA used as material had been derived from T cells, B-cell-depleted T cells, or PBMCs.

Original processing methods: Counts of nucleated cells, estimated from reference gene primer amplification, were obtained. The repertoire was sequenced with immunoSEQ multiplex PCR; TCRdb's copy has only in-frame clones and lacks some. Clone size and V and J calls were adopted from that table, with D and trimming inferred from the DNA. The sample holds around 270,000 clones, 80% to 90% seen once. The study recruited people aged 18 to 89 years across approximately 25 US areas. V lost 4 bases and J lost 2, with 16 bases in between. The germline CDR1 and CDR2 sequences are KGHDR and SFDVKD. The CDR3 covers 16 residues.

The sequenced sample consisted of PBMCs or T cells enriched from blood (not recorded which). This chain links TRBV24-1 with TRBJ2-5, with unresolved D. The receptor was isolated from a woman aged 40 to 50 who had been exposed to COVID-19. CDR3 in DNA: TGTGCCACCAGTGACCAAAATGCGGAGAGACAAGAGACCCAGTACTTC. Translating gives CATSDQNAERQETQYF.